Below are 15 T cell receptor beta chains sequenced from a single sample in a study of blood T cells in healthy people across ages. A sample-barcoded 5' primer and a J-beta primer mix were used in a second PCR of roughly 6 to 11 cycles. TCRdb re-called the 5' RACE reads through MiXCR, storing one row per CDR3 protein. The sample contains about 650,000 distinct CDR3 sequences, roughly half of which appear only once. Sequenced material: blood. These receptors were collected from a woman of 80 years or more in good health.

This clonotype was seen many times. This chain uses TRBV7-7 with TRBJ1-4, with no clear D. V lost 5 bases and J lost 4, with 11 bases in between. Germline V gives CDR1 SSHAT, CDR2 FNYEAQ (reference sequence). The CDR3 has 14 amino acids. CDR3 in amino acids: CASSPDTDNEKLFF. CDR3 DNA: TGTGCCAGCAGCCCCGACACCGATAATGAAAAACTGTTTTTT.

This clonotype was seen ten or more times. The chain is built from TRBV29-1 and TRBJ2-5, with D tentatively TRBD1 (5 bases). The CDR3 spans 13 residues. Germline values: CDR1 SQVTM, CDR2 ANQGSEA. Between the trimmed V and J ends, which lost 7 bases and 1 base, there was a span of 13 bases. CDR3 bases: TGCAGCGCCGGCCCCGACAGCCAAGAGACCCAGTACTTC. Protein product: CSAGPDSQETQYF.

This clonotype was counted at least ten times. The gene calls are TRBV7-3 and TRBJ2-5; D ambiguous. The CDR3 loop spans 13 amino acids. The germline V gene encodes CDR1 SGHTA and CDR2 FQGTGA. The ends were cut back, 5 bases at V and 2 bases at J, with 9 bases in the middle. CDR3 sequence reads: CASSMGLQETQYF. Written as DNA, the CDR3 is TGTGCCAGCAGCATGGGATTACAAGAGACCCAGTACTTC. The whole variable domain, filled in from reference TRBV7-3 and TRBJ2-5, reads GAGVSQTPSNKVTEKGKYVELRCDPISGHTALYWYRQSLGQGPEFLIYFQGTGAADDSGLPNDRFFAVRPEGSVSTLKIQRTERGDSAVYLCASSMGLQETQYFGPGTRLLVL.

This clonotype has a handful of counts. CDR3 in amino acids: CASSLVLAQETQYF. The CDR3 region has the DNA TGTGCCAGCAGCTTAGTACTAGCGCAAGAGACCCAGTACTTC. The rearrangement joins TRBV7-9 to TRBJ2-5; 7 nucleotides line up with TRBD2. The CDR3 runs to 14 residues. The V gene end was trimmed by 1 base and the J gene end by 2 bases; junction bases not matched to a gene: 1. Germline assignment: CDR1 SEHNR and CDR2 FQNEAQ (reference sequence).

Comment on this clonotype: This may stem from a read error, because a much larger clone lies one nucleotide away. The rearrangement joins TRBV27 to TRBJ2-3; perhaps D is TRBD1 or TRBD2 (5 bases each). Germline CDR1 is MNHEY and CDR2 is SMNVEV (reference sequence). This CDR3 is 17 amino acids long. CDR3 DNA: TGTGCCAGCAGTCCCCGCGGGTTTGCGGGCTTGACAGATACGCAGTCTTTT. Its protein product is CASSPRGFAGLTDTQSF.

The chain employs TRBV12-3 or TRBV12-4 and TRBJ1-1; D uncertain. The V gene lost 5 bases and the J gene lost 1 base, with 14 bases spanning the gap. There are 15 residues in the CDR3. As DNA, the CDR3 is TGTGCCAGCAGTCCGGGAATGAGGAGGAACACTGAAGCTTTCTTT. Translated, it gives CASSPGMRRNTEAFF.

For this clonotype: This clone may be a read error of a much larger clone one base away. The CDR3 reads CASSFSRHSSEQYF. The CDR3 DNA follows: TGTGCCAGCAGTTTCAGTAGACATAGCAGCGAGCAGTACTTC. The genes are TRBV27 and TRBJ2-7; D is ambiguous. Trimming cost V 3 bases and J 6 bases, with 15 bases left between them. Germline-derived CDR1 and CDR2 are MNHEY and SMNVEV (reference sequence). The CDR3 loop spans 14 amino acids.

This chain joins TRBV7-2 and TRBJ2-3, with 7 bases lining up with TRBD1. Germline CDR1 and CDR2: SGHTA and FQGNSA. The trim removed 4 bases at V and 4 bases at J, leaving 5 bases unmatched. The CDR3 is made up of 14 amino acids. The CDR3 protein is CASSSQGLADTQYF. In DNA form, the CDR3 reads TGTGCCAGCAGCTCACAGGGGTTGGCAGATACGCAGTATTTT.

Comment on this clonotype: A read error may be the cause here, since a much bigger clone is one base away. The V gene is TRBV29-1, the J gene TRBJ2-3, with TRBD2 identical over 9 bases. CDR1 is SQVTM, CDR2 ANQGSEA, per germline. This CDR3 contains 16 residues. CDR3: CSVNILAGANTDPQYF. For the CDR3, the DNA is TGCAGCGTTAACATCTTAGCGGGAGCGAACACAGATCCGCAGTATTTT.

Turning to this clonotype: A much larger clone sits a single nucleotide away, making a read error possible. The chain combines TRBV7-2 with TRBJ2-7; D is ambiguous. Looked up from germline, CDR1 is SGHTA and CDR2 is FQGNSA. V was pared by 1 base and J by 2 bases, with 15 bases between. CDR3 length: 16 residues. CDR3 coding DNA: TGTGCCAGCAGCTTAGTGCTGCTGACCGGTCCCTACGAGCAGTACTTC. Amino acid sequence: CASSLVLLTGPYEQYF.

In this sample, this clonotype turned up many times. The chain links TRBV29-1 to TRBJ2-3; D gene uncertain. The CDR3 has 13 amino acids. V lost 6 bases to trimming and J lost 0 bases, with 10 bases between them. Germline values: CDR1 SQVTM, CDR2 ANQGSEA. CDR3 nucleotides: TGCAGCGTAGCTCGAGACAGCACAGATACGCAGTATTTT. This codes for CSVARDSTDTQYF.

Of note for this clonotype: A much bigger clone sits one base away, suggesting this may be a read error. V usage is TRBV20-1 and J usage is TRBJ2-7; D is unresolved. Per germline, CDR1 DFQATT and CDR2 SNEGSKA (reference sequence). The CDR3 spans 9 residues. The CDR3 spells CSPNHEQYF. The CDR3 DNA reads TGCAGCCCTAACCATGAGCAGTACTTC.

This clonotype was detected ten times or more. The V call is TRBV3-1, the J call TRBJ2-5; D is possibly TRBD2 (6 bases). The CDR3 sequence is 13 residues long. CDR1 is LGHDT, CDR2 YNNKEL, per germline (reference sequence). Trimming removed 6 bases from V and 1 base from J, with 9 bases in between. CDR3 in amino acids: CASSPTSQETQYF. The CDR3, as DNA: TGTGCCAGCAGTCCGACTAGCCAAGAGACCCAGTACTTC.

The DNA for the CDR3 is TGCAGCGCCCTATTAGAGGATGAGCAGTTCTTC. This codes for CSALLEDEQFF. V gene TRBV29-1 combines with J gene TRBJ2-1; D is unclear. V shed 7 bases and J shed 8 bases, with 12 bases lying between them. CDR1 and CDR2 (germline): SQVTM, ANQGSEA. The CDR3 runs 11 residues.

This clonotype was seen repeatedly, ten times or more. The V and J genes are TRBV28 and TRBJ2-5; 11 bases fit TRBD2. The J segment lost 5 bases and the V segment lost 7 bases, leaving 9 bases of the junction unmatched. This CDR3 has 15 amino acids. Per germline, CDR1 MDHEN and CDR2 SYDVKM. CDR3 sequence reads: CASTLAGGLGETQYF. DNA of the CDR3: TGTGCCAGCACGTTAGCGGGAGGGCTCGGTGAGACCCAGTACTTC.